These 25 T cell receptor beta chains came from one sample sequenced in a study of T cells in Graves' hyperthyroidism and ophthalmopathy. Researchers amplified the TCR beta CDR3 regions from RNA transcripts. HTBI primers were employed in a first-round RT-PCR of the TCR CDR3. TCRdb passed the multiplex PCR reads through MiXCR, listing each CDR3 protein once. The table has about 400,000 distinct CDR3 sequences, around 14% seen once. The source material was blood. These receptor sequences come from a woman younger than 30 with Graves' hyperthyroidism.

The rearrangement joins TRBV19 to TRBJ2-1, with TRBD2 matching 9 bases. CDR1 and CDR2 from the germline V gene are LNHDA and SQIVND (reference sequence). Trimming removed 3 bases from V and 7 bases from J; junction bases left unmatched: 7. This CDR3 comprises 15 residues. The CDR3 sequence is CASSILAGGQNEQFF. DNA for the CDR3: TGTGCCAGTAGTATTTTGGCGGGGGGGCAAAATGAGCAGTTCTTC.

This clonotype was counted a few times. This chain joins TRBV7-8 and TRBJ1-6; no clear D gene. V dropped 3 bases and J dropped 5 bases, with 8 bases sitting between them. The CDR3 spans 14 residues. Germline lookup yields CDR1 SGHVS and CDR2 FQNEAQ. This chain's CDR3 is CASSFLLHNSPLHF. The CDR3 DNA reads as TGTGCCAGCAGCTTTCTGCTCCATAATTCACCCCTCCACTTT. Complete variable domain (other parts from reference TRBV7-8 and TRBJ1-6): GAGVSQSPRYKVAKRGQDVALRCDPISGHVSLFWYQQALGQGPEFLTYFQNEAQLDKSGLPSDRFFAERPEGSVSTLKIQRTQQEDSAVYLCASSFLLHNSPLHFGNGTRLTVT.

V gene TRBV5-4 combines with J gene TRBJ1-4; unclear D gene. This CDR3 is built from 14 residues. V gave up 0 bases and J gave up 8 bases, with 11 bases separating them. Germline-derived CDR1 and CDR2 are SGHNT and YYREEE (reference sequence). The CDR3 is CASSLAGRGEKLFF. The CDR3 DNA sequence: TGTGCCAGCAGCTTGGCCGGACGTGGAGAAAAACTGTTTTTT.

The sample holds many counts of this clonotype. This chain connects TRBV11-1 to TRBJ2-3; D is uncertain. Germline V gene lookup returns CDR1 SGHAT and CDR2 FQDESV (reference sequence). The ends were cut back, 4 bases at V and 2 bases at J, with 10 bases in the middle. The CDR3 covers 14 residues. The CDR3 region is CASSYTLFTDTQYF. As DNA, the CDR3 is TGTGCCAGCAGCTATACCCTGTTCACAGATACGCAGTATTTT.

This clonotype was detected many times. The genes are TRBV5-1 and TRBJ2-1; D not certain. The V end lost 0 bases, the J end lost 3 bases, and 7 bases lay between the germline ends. Germline CDR1 reads SGHRS; CDR2 reads YFSETQ. The CDR3 contains 14 residues. The CDR3 region is CASSLGGLYNEQFF. The CDR3 DNA is TGCGCCAGCAGCTTGGGGGGTCTCTACAATGAGCAGTTCTTC.

This clonotype was detected many times. J is TRBJ1-4 and V is TRBV13; 10 bases are shared with TRBD1. The CDR3 has 14 amino acids. Germline V gene data show CDR1 as PRHDT and CDR2 as FYEKMQ (reference sequence). The V gene end was trimmed by 3 bases and the J gene end by 8 bases; junction bases not matched to a gene: 3. The CDR3 is CASSFGQGGEKLFF. The CDR3 DNA sequence: TGTGCCAGCAGCTTCGGACAGGGGGGCGAAAAACTGTTTTTT.

This clonotype was counted ten times or more. The V call is TRBV20-1, the J call TRBJ2-4; TRBD1 matches 9 bases. The ends lost 5 bases at V and 8 bases at J; junction bases unmatched: 10. CDR3 length: 14 amino acids. Germline CDR1 is DFQATT and CDR2 is SNEGSKA (reference sequence). The CDR3 loop is CSALPGQGFDIQYF. CDR3 DNA sequence: TGCAGTGCTTTACCGGGACAGGGCTTTGACATTCAGTACTTC.

The chain joins TRBV13 to TRBJ2-1; D is possibly TRBD2 (6 bases). The germline V gene has CDR1 PRHDT and CDR2 FYEKMQ (reference sequence). The germline V and J ends were trimmed by 4 bases and 0 bases, with 19 bases remaining between them. The CDR3 extends over 18 amino acids. The CDR3 protein is CASSSLSEDGSSYNEQFF. The CDR3 DNA sequence: TGTGCCAGCAGCTCCCTAAGCGAAGACGGGAGCTCCTACAATGAGCAGTTCTTC.

This clonotype turned up a few times. The gene calls are TRBV7-8 and TRBJ1-5; D possibly corresponds to TRBD1 (6 bases). From germline, CDR1 is SGHVS and CDR2 FQNEAQ. This CDR3 spans 19 amino acids. With 2 bases removed from V and 12 bases from J, the gap between germline ends came to 32 bases. CDR3 loop: CASSLRFIGQINNQWVQHF. DNA of the CDR3: TGTGCCAGCAGCTTACGTTTTATAGGACAGATAAATAATCAGTGGGTCCAGCATTTT.

This clonotype appeared a few times. J is TRBJ2-3 and V is TRBV10-2; D not certain. The V gene's germline CDR1 is WSHSY and CDR2 SAAADI. The V gene lost 4 bases and the J gene lost 5 bases, with 7 bases spanning the gap. The length of the CDR3 is 12 residues. Written as DNA, the CDR3 is TGCGCCAGCAGTGTGGACCGAGATACGCAGTATTTT. Translating it yields CASSVDRDTQYF.

At least ten counts were recorded for this clonotype. The V call is TRBV18, the J call TRBJ2-5, with 10 bases aligning to TRBD1. The germline gives CDR1 KGHSH, CDR2 LQKENI. Trimming at V came to 4 bases and at J to 2 bases, leaving 4 bases not matched to a gene. The CDR3 has 15 amino acids. CDR3 sequence reads: CASSRWTGGQETQYF. For the CDR3, the DNA is TGTGCCAGCTCACGATGGACAGGGGGGCAAGAGACCCAGTACTTC.

This clonotype was counted ten times or more. The CDR3 is CASSARDRGNQPQHF. In nucleotides, the CDR3 is TGTGCCAGCAGCGCCCGAGACAGAGGGAATCAGCCCCAGCATTTT. The rearrangement uses TRBV2 and TRBJ1-5; maybe TRBD1 (5 bases). The CDR3 runs 15 residues. The V and J ends lost 6 bases and 4 bases respectively, with 16 bases between them. In germline, CDR1 is SNHLY, CDR2 FYNNEI.

This chain connects TRBV20-1 to TRBJ2-7, with D perhaps TRBD1 (7 bases). CDR3 length: 16 amino acids. The V end lost 0 bases, the J end lost 7 bases, and 22 bases lay between the germline ends. Germline V gene data show CDR1 as DFQATT and CDR2 as SNEGSKA (reference sequence). Written as DNA, the CDR3 is TGCAGTGCTAGAGATGAGCAGGGGGGTACTAGGAGGGAGCAGTACTTC. This sequence encodes CSARDEQGGTRREQYF.

At least ten counts were recorded for this clonotype. The chain joins TRBV7-9 to TRBJ2-1; TRBD1 aligns across 10 bases. Germline trimming cut 5 bases from V and 1 base from J; bases unmatched to any gene: 8. The CDR3 extends over 17 amino acids. The germline CDR1 and CDR2 sequences are SEHNR and FQNEAQ (reference sequence). CDR3 residues: CASSPLWTGGSYNEQFF. The CDR3 DNA follows: TGTGCCAGCAGCCCTCTGTGGACAGGGGGGTCCTACAATGAGCAGTTCTTC.

This chain uses TRBV7-3 with TRBJ2-2; D remains ambiguous. Trimming left V 8 bases short and J 7 bases short, with 14 bases between. Germline V gene data show CDR1 as SGHTA and CDR2 as FQGTGA. The CDR3 loop spans 13 amino acids. CDR3 sequence reads: CASGRRTDGELFF. The CDR3, as DNA: TGTGCCAGCGGGCGACGTACGGACGGGGAGCTGTTTTTT.

This clonotype has ten or more counts. This chain uses TRBV12-3 or TRBV12-4 with TRBJ2-7; TRBD1 might be the D (6 bases). The V gene lost 3 bases and the J gene lost 7 bases, with 13 bases spanning the gap. This CDR3 is 13 amino acids long. CDR3 region: CASSFGQLVEQYF. The CDR3 coding sequence is TGTGCCAGCAGTTTTGGACAGCTTGTTGAGCAGTACTTC.

This clonotype came up a few times. This rearrangement joins TRBV25-1 to TRBJ1-1, with D uncertain. The V end lost 0 bases, the J end lost 6 bases, and 8 bases lay between the germline ends. The CDR3 loop spans 13 amino acids. The V gene's germline CDR1 is MGHDK and CDR2 SYGVNS. For the CDR3, the DNA is TGTGCCAGCAGTGAATATGGAGGCGCTGAAGCTTTCTTT. Translated: CASSEYGGAEAFF. The whole variable domain, remainder taken from reference TRBV25-1 and TRBJ1-1, is EADIYQTPRYLVIGTGKKITLECSQTMGHDKMYWYQQDPGMELHLIHYSYGVNSTEKGDLSSESTVSRIRTEHFPLTLESARPSHTSQYLCASSEYGGAEAFFGQGTRLTVV.

This clonotype has more than one count but fewer than ten. The chain carries TRBV25-1 and TRBJ2-1; 9 nucleotides match TRBD1. The germline V gene encodes CDR1 MGHDK and CDR2 SYGVNS. J lost 0 bases, V lost 3 bases, and 9 bases had no gene match. This CDR3 has 18 residues. This CDR3 is CASSDLRDREGSYNEQFF. The CDR3 coding sequence is TGTGCCAGCAGTGATCTTCGGGACAGGGAGGGCTCCTACAATGAGCAGTTCTTC.

In this sample, this clonotype turned up many times. CDR3 DNA sequence: TGTGCCAGCAGTCTATCCGGACAGGGGGATTATGAGCAGTTCTTC. It codes for CASSLSGQGDYEQFF. This chain joins TRBV6-1 and TRBJ2-1; 10 bases agree with TRBD1. CDR1 and CDR2 (germline): MNHNS, SASEGT. This CDR3 has 15 residues. The V and J ends lost 5 bases and 8 bases, in that order; junction bases with no gene match: 9.

The chain carries TRBV4-2 and TRBJ2-3; 10 positions match TRBD2. The length of the CDR3 is 18 residues. The germline gives CDR1 LGHNA, CDR2 YNFKEQ. Trimming took 0 bases from V and 2 from J; bases not matched to a gene: 8. In DNA form, the CDR3 reads TGTGCCAGCAGCCAAGATCTAAGCGGGGGGGCCTTCACAGATACGCAGTATTTT. Residues: CASSQDLSGGAFTDTQYF.

This clonotype was picked up a small number of times. The V gene is TRBV2, the J gene TRBJ2-2; 11 nucleotides align to TRBD1. Trimming cost V 5 bases and J 4 bases; bases outside gene matches: 3. CDR1 and CDR2 from the germline V gene are SNHLY and FYNNEI. CDR3 length: 15 residues. The DNA for the CDR3 is TGTGCCAGCAGTAGGACAGGGGGCAGCACCGGGGAGCTGTTTTTT. The encoded protein is CASSRTGGSTGELFF.

The table lists this clonotype with many counts. The chain has TRBV5-1 and TRBJ1-4; no reliable D call. CDR3 length: 14 amino acids. Germline lookup yields CDR1 SGHRS and CDR2 YFSETQ. V lost 0 bases and J 5 bases, leaving 8 bases between the germline ends. CDR3 sequence: CASSLDGGNEKLFF. Written as DNA, the CDR3 is TGCGCCAGCAGCTTGGACGGCGGGAATGAAAAACTGTTTTTT.

The genes are TRBV6-1 and TRBJ1-2; 10 nucleotides line up with TRBD1. The V segment lost 7 bases and the J segment 8 bases; nucleotides outside the gene matches: 16. This CDR3 has 16 residues. The germline V gene has CDR1 MNHNS and CDR2 SASEGT. CDR3 DNA sequence: TGTGCCAGCACCCAAGGACGGGACAGGGGTTTTAGGGGCTACACCTTC. It yields the protein CASTQGRDRGFRGYTF.

This clonotype has a handful of counts. The chain has TRBV7-2 and TRBJ1-4, with 11 nucleotides matching TRBD1. This CDR3 has 15 residues. The trim removed 5 bases at V and 8 bases at J, leaving 7 bases unmatched. Germline CDR1 and CDR2: SGHTA and FQGNSA. This chain's CDR3 is CASSTRTGGNEKLFF. The CDR3 coding sequence is TGTGCCAGCAGCACGCGGACAGGGGGCAACGAAAAACTGTTTTTT.

The V gene is TRBV19, the J gene TRBJ2-3; tentative D call: TRBD1 (6 bases). The CDR3 length is 14 residues. Germline values: CDR1 LNHDA, CDR2 SQIVND (reference sequence). The V end lost 7 bases, the J end lost 4 bases, and 15 bases lay between the germline ends. As DNA, the CDR3 is TGTGCCAGTATGTGGCAGGGGCGGTCAGATACGCAGTATTTT. This translates into CASMWQGRSDTQYF.